Below are 4 T cell receptor beta chains sequenced from a single sample in a study of PD-L1 blockade in urothelial cancer. Clones were read by immunoSEQ multiplex PCR, and TCRdb kept only the in-frame ones, dropping some. This table has fewer than 40,000 clones, 91% appearing once. Time point in this sample: pretreatment peripheral blood. Source: PBMCs, taken around atezolizumab (anti-PD-L1) treatment. The receptor source for this set is a woman aged 60-70 years with urothelial cancer.

The chain combines TRBV5-4 with TRBJ2-3, with D possibly being TRBD2 (5 bases). The V gene lost 0 bases and the J gene lost 0 bases, with 14 bases spanning the gap. CDR3 length: 17 amino acids. The germline CDR1 and CDR2 sequences are SGHNT and YYREEE (reference sequence). CDR3 loop: CASSLALAIASTDTQYF. The DNA for the CDR3 is TGTGCCAGCAGCTTGGCCTTAGCGATTGCTAGCACAGATACGCAGTATTTT.

This chain joins TRBV28 and TRBJ1-1; TRBD1 matches 8 bases. This CDR3 spans 18 amino acids. Germline V gene sequence: CDR1 MDHEN, CDR2 SYDVKM. V trimming: 2 bases; J trimming: 4 bases; junction bases outside the gene matches: 15. CDR3 residues: CASSLVGSNRGSGTEAFF. CDR3 DNA: TGTGCCAGCAGTTTAGTAGGTTCGAACAGGGGGTCAGGCACTGAAGCTTTCTTT.

The V gene is TRBV28, the J gene TRBJ2-3; TRBD1 agrees at 7 bases. The CDR3 has 15 residues. Looked up from germline, CDR1 is MDHEN and CDR2 is SYDVKM. V lost 4 bases to trimming and J lost 1 base; unmatched junction nucleotides: 5. CDR3 protein: CASSSVGTGTDTQYF. In DNA form, the CDR3 reads TGTGCCAGCAGTTCCGTTGGGACAGGCACAGATACGCAGTATTTT.

The CDR3 sequence: CAWSILAGVNEQFF. DNA of the CDR3: TGTGCCTGGAGTATACTAGCGGGGGTCAATGAGCAGTTCTTC. V is TRBV30 and J is TRBJ2-1; 11 nucleotides align to TRBD2. Per the germline V gene, CDR1 is GTSNPN and CDR2 is SVGIG (reference sequence). The CDR3 runs to 14 residues. Losses at the gene ends were 2 bases for V and 6 bases for J; bases not matched to a gene: 3.